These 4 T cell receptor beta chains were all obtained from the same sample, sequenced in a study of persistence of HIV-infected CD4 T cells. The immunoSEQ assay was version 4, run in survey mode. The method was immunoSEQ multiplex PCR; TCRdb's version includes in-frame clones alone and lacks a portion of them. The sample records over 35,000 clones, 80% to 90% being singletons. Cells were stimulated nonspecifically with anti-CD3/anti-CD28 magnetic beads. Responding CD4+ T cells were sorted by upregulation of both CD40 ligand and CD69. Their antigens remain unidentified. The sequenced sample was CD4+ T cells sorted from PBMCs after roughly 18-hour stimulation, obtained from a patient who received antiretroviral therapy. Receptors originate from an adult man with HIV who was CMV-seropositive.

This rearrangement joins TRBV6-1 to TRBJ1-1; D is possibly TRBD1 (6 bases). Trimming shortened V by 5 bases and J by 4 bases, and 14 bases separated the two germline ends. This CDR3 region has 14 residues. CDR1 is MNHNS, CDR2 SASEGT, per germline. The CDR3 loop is CASSITGKSTEAFF. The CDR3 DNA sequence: TGTGCCAGCAGTATCACAGGGAAATCCACTGAAGCTTTCTTT.

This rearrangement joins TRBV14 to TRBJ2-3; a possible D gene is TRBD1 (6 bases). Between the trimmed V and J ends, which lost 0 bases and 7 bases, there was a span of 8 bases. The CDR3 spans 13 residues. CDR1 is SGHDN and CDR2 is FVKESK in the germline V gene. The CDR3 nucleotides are TGTGCCAGCAGCCAAGATAGGGGGAATACGCAGTATTTT. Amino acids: CASSQDRGNTQYF.

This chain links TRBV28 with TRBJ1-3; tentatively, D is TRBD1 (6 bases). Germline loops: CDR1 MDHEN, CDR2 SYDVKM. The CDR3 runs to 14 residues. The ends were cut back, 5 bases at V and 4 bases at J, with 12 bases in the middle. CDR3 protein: CASSQGGLGNTIYF. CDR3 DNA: TGTGCCAGCAGTCAAGGGGGTTTAGGAAACACCATATATTTT.

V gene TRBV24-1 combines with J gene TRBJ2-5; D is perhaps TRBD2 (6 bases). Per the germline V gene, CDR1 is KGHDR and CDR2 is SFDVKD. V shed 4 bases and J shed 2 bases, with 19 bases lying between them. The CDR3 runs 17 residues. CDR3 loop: CATSDPTEGTLQETQYF. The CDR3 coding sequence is TGTGCCACCAGTGACCCGACGGAGGGGACCTTACAAGAGACCCAGTACTTC.